The 9 T cell receptor beta chains below all came from one sample that was sequenced in a study of regulatory T cells in long-lasting Graves disease. Noted time point: persistent/refractory GD, antithyroid drugs over 5 years with positive TRAb. PBMCs provided the RNA from which the TCR library was made. Arm-PCR of CDR3 regions with iRepertoire HTBI primers generated TCR beta libraries. TCRdb reprocessed the multiplex PCR reads via MiXCR and lists one record per CDR3 protein. The sample lists 650,000 to 700,000 distinct CDR3 sequences, approximately 29% occurring once. This sample comprised peripheral blood mononuclear cells (PBMCs), obtained when the disease was refractory, from a patient treated with antithyroid drugs. The receptors come from a female donor with Graves disease.

V is TRBV12-3 or TRBV12-4 and J is TRBJ1-4; no definite D call. Trimming took 2 bases from V and 5 from J, leaving 15 bases between them. The CDR3 totals 16 residues. The CDR3 DNA reads as TGTGCCAGCAGTTTATTCGGTGGGTCCCTAAATGAAAAACTGTTTTTT. Protein sequence: CASSLFGGSLNEKLFF.

The rearrangement links TRBV20-1 to TRBJ2-7; weak D call: TRBD1 (6 bases). Germline V gene sequence: CDR1 DFQATT, CDR2 SNEGSKA (reference sequence). This CDR3 has 13 residues. Trimming stripped 3 bases from V and 2 bases from J, with 11 bases between. The CDR3 DNA reads as TGCAGTGCTAGGGACAGTAAGGCCTACGAGCAGTACTTC. This encodes CSARDSKAYEQYF.

At least ten counts were recorded for this clonotype. The V call is TRBV28, the J call TRBJ1-2, with 7 nucleotides matching TRBD1. V was clipped by 8 bases and J by 5 bases; unmatched bases: 5. Germline loops: CDR1 MDHEN, CDR2 SYDVKM. The CDR3 sequence is 12 residues long. DNA for the CDR3: TGTGCCAGCCACTACAGGGGTTATGGCTACACCTTC. It is translated as CASHYRGYGYTF.

This clonotype has a count of ten or more. V and J are TRBV24-1 and TRBJ1-5; D unresolved. The germline V gene has CDR1 KGHDR and CDR2 SFDVKD. V lost 7 bases, J lost 2 bases, and 17 bases lay in between. There are 16 residues in the CDR3. In DNA form, the CDR3 reads TGTGCCACCAGCCCCGCAGGACTCGGGGGCAATCAGCCCCAGCATTTT. Encoded protein: CATSPAGLGGNQPQHF.

This chain links TRBV15 with TRBJ1-1; D is unresolved. Deletions cut 3 bases from V and 1 base from J, with 9 bases between. Germline CDR1 LNHNV, CDR2 YYDKDF (reference sequence). The CDR3 spans 14 residues. The CDR3 DNA follows: TGTGCCACCAGCAGCTTAACACCGAACACTGAAGCTTTCTTT. Translated: CATSSLTPNTEAFF.

This chain joins TRBV9 and TRBJ1-1, with a tentative D call TRBD1 (5 bases). This CDR3 contains 14 residues. V lost 0 bases and J 3 bases, leaving 9 bases between the germline ends. Germline CDR1 and CDR2: SGDLS and YYNGEE. CDR3 coding DNA: TGTGCCAGCAGCGTAGCCCGAGGGGACACTGAAGCTTTCTTT. Translating it yields CASSVARGDTEAFF. Complete variable domain (other parts from reference TRBV9 and TRBJ1-1): DSGVTQTPKHLITATGQRVTLRCSPRSGDLSVYWYQQSLDQGLQFLIQYYNGEERAKGNILERFSAQQFPDLHSELNLSSLELGDSALYFCASSVARGDTEAFFGQGTRLTVV.

This clonotype was seen at least ten times. The V gene is TRBV7-3, the J gene TRBJ2-2; 9 nucleotides line up with TRBD1. Germline V gene data show CDR1 as SGHTA and CDR2 as FQGTGA. CDR3 size: 15 residues. Trimming at V came to 4 bases and at J to 3 bases, leaving 3 bases not matched to a gene. The chain's CDR3 is CASSSGQGHTGELFF. CDR3 nucleotide sequence: TGTGCCAGCAGCTCAGGACAGGGGCACACCGGGGAGCTGTTTTTT.

This clonotype was observed a handful of times. The chain joins TRBV18 to TRBJ1-5; 7 nucleotides line up with TRBD1. From germline, CDR1 is KGHSH and CDR2 LQKENI. V trimming: 2 bases; J trimming: 5 bases; junction bases outside the gene matches: 6. This CDR3 is 15 amino acids long. The CDR3 DNA reads TGTGCCAGCTCACCATCACCAGGGGGATATCAGCCCCAGCATTTT. Its translation is CASSPSPGGYQPQHF.

This clonotype has more than one count but fewer than ten. The rearrangement joins TRBV7-2 to TRBJ1-2; D might be TRBD1 (5 bases). Deletions cut 4 bases from V and 0 bases from J, with 12 bases between. CDR3 length: 15 residues. Per germline, CDR1 SGHTA and CDR2 FQGNSA. The CDR3 loop reads CASSSRQTANYGYTF. CDR3 in DNA: TGTGCCAGCAGCTCTAGACAGACAGCTAACTATGGCTACACCTTC.